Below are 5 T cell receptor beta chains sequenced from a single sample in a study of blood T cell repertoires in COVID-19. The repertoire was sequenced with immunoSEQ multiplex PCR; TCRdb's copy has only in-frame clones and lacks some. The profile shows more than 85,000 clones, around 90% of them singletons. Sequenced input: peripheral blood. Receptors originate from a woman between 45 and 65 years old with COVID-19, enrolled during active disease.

CDR3 DNA: TGTGCCAGCAGCTTGGGGGGGGTCAGTGAAAAACTGTTTTTT. It encodes CASSLGGVSEKLFF. The chain carries TRBV5-4 and TRBJ1-4, with D perhaps matching TRBD1 (5 bases). Germline V lookup: CDR1 SGHNT, CDR2 YYREEE (reference sequence). The CDR3 runs to 14 residues. V shed 0 bases and J shed 7 bases, with 10 bases lying between them. Combining the CDR3 with reference TRBV5-4 and TRBJ1-4 gives the whole variable domain ETGVTQSPTHLIKTRGQQVTLRCSSQSGHNTVSWYQQALGQGPQFIFQYYREEENGRGNFPPRFSGLQFPNYSSELNVNALELDDSALYLCASSLGGVSEKLFFGSGTQLSVL.

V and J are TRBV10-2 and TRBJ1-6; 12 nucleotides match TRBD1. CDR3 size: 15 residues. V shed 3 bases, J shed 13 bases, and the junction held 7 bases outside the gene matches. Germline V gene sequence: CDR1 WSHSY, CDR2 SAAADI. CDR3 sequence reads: CASSDPGTGGSPLHF. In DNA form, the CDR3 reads TGCGCCAGCAGTGACCCCGGGACAGGGGGCTCCCCCCTCCACTTT.

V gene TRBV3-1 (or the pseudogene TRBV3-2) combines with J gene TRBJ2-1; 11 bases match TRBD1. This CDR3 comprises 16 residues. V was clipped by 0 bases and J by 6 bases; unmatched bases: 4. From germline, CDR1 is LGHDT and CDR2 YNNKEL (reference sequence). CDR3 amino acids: CASSQDIGTGGNEQFF. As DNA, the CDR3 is TGTGCCAGCAGCCAAGATATCGGGACAGGGGGCAATGAGCAGTTCTTC.

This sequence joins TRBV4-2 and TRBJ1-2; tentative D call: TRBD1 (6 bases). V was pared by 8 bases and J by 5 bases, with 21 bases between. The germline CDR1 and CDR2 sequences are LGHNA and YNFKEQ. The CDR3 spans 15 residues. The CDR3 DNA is TGTGCCAGCTCAGTAGGCGGGGGCGCGGAGTATGGCTACACCTTC. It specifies CASSVGGGAEYGYTF.

The CDR3 region has the DNA TGTGCCAGCAGCGTGAGTTATAGCAATCAGCCCCAGCATTTT. It encodes CASSVSYSNQPQHF. The J gene is TRBJ1-5, the V gene TRBV5-6; D not resolved. Trimming cost V 4 bases and J 0 bases, with 8 bases left between them. CDR1 SGHDT and CDR2 YYEEEE come from the germline V gene. CDR3 length: 14 amino acids.